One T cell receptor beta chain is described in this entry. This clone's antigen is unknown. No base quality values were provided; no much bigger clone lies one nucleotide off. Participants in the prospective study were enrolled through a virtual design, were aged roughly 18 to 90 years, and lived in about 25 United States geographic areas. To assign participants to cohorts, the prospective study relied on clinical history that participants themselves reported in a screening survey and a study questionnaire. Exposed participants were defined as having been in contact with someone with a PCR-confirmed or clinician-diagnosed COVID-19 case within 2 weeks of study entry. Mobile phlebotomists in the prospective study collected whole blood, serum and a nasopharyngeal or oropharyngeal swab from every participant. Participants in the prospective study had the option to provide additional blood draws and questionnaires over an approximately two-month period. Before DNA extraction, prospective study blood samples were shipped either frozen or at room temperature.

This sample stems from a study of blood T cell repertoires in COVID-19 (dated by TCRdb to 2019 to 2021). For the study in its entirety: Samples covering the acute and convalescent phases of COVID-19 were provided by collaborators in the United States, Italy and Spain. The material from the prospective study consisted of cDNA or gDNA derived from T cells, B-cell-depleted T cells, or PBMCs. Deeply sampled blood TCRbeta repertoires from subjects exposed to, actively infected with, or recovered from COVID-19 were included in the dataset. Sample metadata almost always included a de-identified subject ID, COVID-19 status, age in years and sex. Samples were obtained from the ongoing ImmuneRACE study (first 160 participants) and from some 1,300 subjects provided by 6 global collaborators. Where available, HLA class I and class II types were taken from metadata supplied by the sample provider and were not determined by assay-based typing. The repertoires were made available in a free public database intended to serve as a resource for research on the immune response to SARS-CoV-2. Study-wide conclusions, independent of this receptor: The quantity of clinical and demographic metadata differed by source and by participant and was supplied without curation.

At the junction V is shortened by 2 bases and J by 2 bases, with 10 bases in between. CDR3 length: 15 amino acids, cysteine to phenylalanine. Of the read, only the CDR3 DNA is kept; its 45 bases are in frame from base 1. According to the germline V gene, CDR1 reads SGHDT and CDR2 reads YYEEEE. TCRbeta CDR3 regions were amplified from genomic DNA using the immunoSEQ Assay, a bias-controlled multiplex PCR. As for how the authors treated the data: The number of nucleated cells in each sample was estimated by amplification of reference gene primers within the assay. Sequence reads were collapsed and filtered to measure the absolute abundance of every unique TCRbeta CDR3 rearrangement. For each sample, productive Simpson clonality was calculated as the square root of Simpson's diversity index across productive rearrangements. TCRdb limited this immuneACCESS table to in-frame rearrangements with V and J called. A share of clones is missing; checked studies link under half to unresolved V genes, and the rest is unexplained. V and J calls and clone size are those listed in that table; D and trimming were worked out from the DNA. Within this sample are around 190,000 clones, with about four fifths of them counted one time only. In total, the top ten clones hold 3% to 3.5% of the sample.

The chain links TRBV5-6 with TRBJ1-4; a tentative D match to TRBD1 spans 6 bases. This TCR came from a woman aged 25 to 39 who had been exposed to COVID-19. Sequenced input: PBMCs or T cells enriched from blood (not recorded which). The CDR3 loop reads CASSLLGGTNEKLFF. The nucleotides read TGTGCCAGCAGCTTATTAGGGGGTACTAATGAAAAACTGTTTTTT.